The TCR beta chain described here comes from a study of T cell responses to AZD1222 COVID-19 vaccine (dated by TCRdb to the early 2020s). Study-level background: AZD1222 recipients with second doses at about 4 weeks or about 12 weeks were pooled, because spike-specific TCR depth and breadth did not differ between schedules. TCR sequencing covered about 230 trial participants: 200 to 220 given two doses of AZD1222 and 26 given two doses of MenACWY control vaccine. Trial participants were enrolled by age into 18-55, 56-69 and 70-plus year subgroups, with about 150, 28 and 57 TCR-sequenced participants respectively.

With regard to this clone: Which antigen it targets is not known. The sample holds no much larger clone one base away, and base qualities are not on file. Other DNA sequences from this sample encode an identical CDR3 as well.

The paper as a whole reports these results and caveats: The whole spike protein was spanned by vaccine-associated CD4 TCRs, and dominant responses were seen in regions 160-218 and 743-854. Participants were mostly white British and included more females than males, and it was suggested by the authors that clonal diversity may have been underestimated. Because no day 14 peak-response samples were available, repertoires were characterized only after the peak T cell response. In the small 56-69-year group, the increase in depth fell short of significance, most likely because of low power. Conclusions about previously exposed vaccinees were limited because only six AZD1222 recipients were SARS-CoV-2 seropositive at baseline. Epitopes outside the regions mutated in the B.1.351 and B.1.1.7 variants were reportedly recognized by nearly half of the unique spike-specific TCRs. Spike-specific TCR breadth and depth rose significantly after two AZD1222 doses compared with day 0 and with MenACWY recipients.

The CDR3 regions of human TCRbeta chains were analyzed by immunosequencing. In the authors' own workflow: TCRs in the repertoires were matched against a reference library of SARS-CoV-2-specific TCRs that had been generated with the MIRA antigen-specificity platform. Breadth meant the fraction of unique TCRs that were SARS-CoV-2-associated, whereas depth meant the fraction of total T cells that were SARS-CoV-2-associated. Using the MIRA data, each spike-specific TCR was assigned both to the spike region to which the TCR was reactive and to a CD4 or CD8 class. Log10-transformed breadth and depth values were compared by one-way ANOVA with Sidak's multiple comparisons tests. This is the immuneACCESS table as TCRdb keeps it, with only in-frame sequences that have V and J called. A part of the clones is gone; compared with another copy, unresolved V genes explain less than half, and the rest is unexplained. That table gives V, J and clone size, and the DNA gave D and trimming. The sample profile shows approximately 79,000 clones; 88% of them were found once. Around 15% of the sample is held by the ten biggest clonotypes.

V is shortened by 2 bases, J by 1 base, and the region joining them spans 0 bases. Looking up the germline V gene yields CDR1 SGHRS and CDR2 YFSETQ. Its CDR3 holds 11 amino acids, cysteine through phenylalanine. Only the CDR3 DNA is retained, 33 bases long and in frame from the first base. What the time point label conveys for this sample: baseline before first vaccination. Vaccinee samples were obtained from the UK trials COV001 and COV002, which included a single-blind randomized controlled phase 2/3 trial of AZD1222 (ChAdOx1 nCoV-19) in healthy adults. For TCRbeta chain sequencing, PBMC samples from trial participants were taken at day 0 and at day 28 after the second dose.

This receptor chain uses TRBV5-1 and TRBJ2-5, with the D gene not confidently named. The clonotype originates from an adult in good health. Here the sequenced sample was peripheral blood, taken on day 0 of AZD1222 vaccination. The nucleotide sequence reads TGCGCCAGCAGCTTCCAAGAGACCCAGTACTTC. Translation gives CASSFQETQYF.